The 8 T cell receptor beta chains reported below all come from one sample, sequenced in a study of shared clonotypes between healthy human individuals. Some clones are missing from TCRdb's copy, which holds only in-frame ones; the method was immunoSEQ multiplex PCR. The top ten hold 34% of the sample, which has some 690,000 clones, roughly 91% seen once. Specimen: memory CD8+ T cells from PBMCs. The subset is: CD45RO+ cells pooled with CCR7-negative TemRA cells. The source is a man younger than 35 in good health. Some clones in this sample may be carry-over from other donors' samples.

The rearrangement joins TRBV30 to TRBJ2-1, with 8 bases matching TRBD1. Germline V gene sequence: CDR1 GTSNPN, CDR2 SVGIG (reference sequence). The ends lost 3 bases at V and 9 bases at J; junction bases unmatched: 16. The CDR3 sequence is 16 residues long. The CDR3: CAWSAEDRDYGGEQFF. CDR3 DNA: TGTGCCTGGAGCGCGGAGGACAGGGATTATGGTGGTGAGCAGTTCTTC.

This clone has only one observation. The V and J genes are TRBV11-3 and TRBJ2-7; 7 bases are shared with TRBD1. Germline V gives CDR1 SGHNT, CDR2 YENEEA. After removal of 3 bases from V and 3 bases from J, the junction contained 2 bases not matched to a gene. This CDR3 comprises 13 residues. CDR3: CASSFPGGYEQYF. In DNA, the CDR3 is TGTGCCAGCAGCTTTCCAGGGGGCTACGAGCAGTACTTC.

Notes on this clone: Other DNA sequences in this specimen translate into the identical CDR3. The V gene is TRBV5-4, the J gene TRBJ2-1; D is ambiguous. Trimming cost V 4 bases and J 4 bases, with 6 bases left between them. The CDR3 totals 12 residues. CDR1 and CDR2 (germline): SGHNT, YYREEE (reference sequence). The CDR3 region is CASSPNYNEQFF. In nucleotides, the CDR3 is TGTGCCAGCAGCCCGAATTACAATGAGCAGTTCTTC. Combining the CDR3 with reference TRBV5-4 and TRBJ2-1 gives the whole variable domain ETGVTQSPTHLIKTRGQQVTLRCSSQSGHNTVSWYQQALGQGPQFIFQYYREEENGRGNFPPRFSGLQFPNYSSELNVNALELDDSALYLCASSPNYNEQFFGPGTRLTVL.

The chain has TRBV5-6 and TRBJ2-5; D remains unclear. Germline V CDR1 and CDR2: SGHDT, YYEEEE. The CDR3 loop spans 15 amino acids. V lost 0 bases and J lost 5, with 14 bases in between. CDR3 coding DNA: TGTGCCAGCAGCTTGGATGTGACCACCTCGGAGACCCAGTACTTC. It codes for CASSLDVTTSETQYF.

This clone was counted only a few times. This chain joins TRBV6-4 and TRBJ2-3, with TRBD2 identical over 10 bases. J gave up 2 bases and V 6 bases, and 5 bases lay outside the gene matches. The length of the CDR3 is 15 residues. Germline CDR1 reads MRHNA; CDR2 reads SNTAGT. CDR3: CASSPGTSDTDTQYF. CDR3 DNA: TGTGCCAGCAGCCCCGGGACTAGCGACACAGATACGCAGTATTTT.

The V gene is TRBV15, the J gene TRBJ1-1; D is unresolved. V was trimmed by 5 bases and J by 4 bases, leaving 5 bases between them. CDR3 length: 11 residues. Germline V gene data show CDR1 as LNHNV and CDR2 as YYDKDF (reference sequence). The CDR3 loop reads CATSPGTEAFF. CDR3 in DNA: TGTGCCACCAGCCCCGGCACTGAAGCTTTCTTT.

In this sample, this clone turned up once. This rearrangement joins TRBV19 to TRBJ2-7, with TRBD2 matching 7 bases. Germline-derived CDR1 and CDR2 are LNHDA and SQIVND (reference sequence). The junction had 5 bases not matched to a gene; V was cut back by 8 bases and J by 4 bases. The CDR3 has 12 amino acids. The CDR3 coding sequence is TGTGCCAGTTGGGGAGGGGAGTACGAGCAGTACTTC. The encoded protein is CASWGGEYEQYF.

Only one count was recorded for this clone. V gene TRBV30 combines with J gene TRBJ2-1, with D uncertain. With 5 bases removed from V and 8 bases from J, the gap between germline ends came to 10 bases. CDR1 GTSNPN and CDR2 SVGIG come from the germline V gene (reference sequence). This CDR3 has 11 amino acids. The CDR3 here is CAWADGHEQFF. The CDR3 region has the DNA TGTGCCTGGGCCGATGGGCATGAGCAGTTCTTC.